The 32 T cell receptor beta chains reported below all come from one sample, sequenced in a study of T cells in Graves' hyperthyroidism and ophthalmopathy. RNA transcripts served as the template for amplifying TCR beta CDR3 regions. A set of HTBI primers served as the primers for a first-round RT-PCR of the TCR CDR3. MiXCR, applied by TCRdb to the multiplex PCR reads, yields one record per CDR3 protein. Here the sample spans around 500,000 distinct CDR3 sequences, about 16% being singletons. Sample: blood. These TCRs come from a woman in her twenties or thirties with Graves' ophthalmopathy.

This clonotype was counted ten times or more. This rearrangement joins TRBV3-1 to TRBJ1-1, with D hard to call. Per the germline V gene, CDR1 is LGHDT and CDR2 is YNNKEL (reference sequence). CDR3 size: 15 residues. Trimming left V 0 bases short and J 3 bases short, with 11 bases between. In DNA form, the CDR3 reads TGTGCCAGCAGCCAAGACCCTAGCATTTACACTGAAGCTTTCTTT. Its protein is CASSQDPSIYTEAFF.

This chain uses TRBV20-1 with TRBJ2-7; a possible D gene is TRBD1 (6 bases). Germline values: CDR1 DFQATT, CDR2 SNEGSKA (reference sequence). V gave up 1 base and J gave up 2 bases, with 9 bases separating them. This CDR3 comprises 13 residues. Written as DNA, the CDR3 is TGCAGTGCTAGAGCAGGGGATACCTACGAGCAGTACTTC. This translates into CSARAGDTYEQYF.

The chain combines TRBV4-1 with TRBJ1-2; D unresolved. The CDR3 is 14 residues long. The germline gives CDR1 MGHRA, CDR2 YSYEKL. V lost 0 bases and J 4 bases, leaving 9 bases between the germline ends. This CDR3 is CASSQDSAGYGYTF. The CDR3 DNA sequence: TGCGCCAGCAGCCAAGATTCGGCAGGCTATGGCTACACCTTC.

In this sample, this clonotype turned up a few times. This chain joins TRBV15 and TRBJ1-1; D is uncertain. The CDR3 totals 12 residues. Trimming left V 3 bases short and J 7 bases short, with 9 bases between. Germline values: CDR1 LNHNV, CDR2 YYDKDF (reference sequence). The CDR3 sequence is CATSRYRDEAFF. In DNA form, the CDR3 reads TGTGCCACCAGCAGGTACAGAGATGAAGCTTTCTTT.

This clonotype was picked up a small number of times. This chain joins TRBV6-2 or TRBV6-3 and TRBJ2-5; TRBD2 might be the D (6 bases). Looked up from germline, CDR1 is MNHEY and CDR2 is SVGEGT. Trimming cost V 0 bases and J 5 bases, with 13 bases left between them. The CDR3 loop spans 15 amino acids. The CDR3 DNA reads as TGTGCCAGCAGTTACTCAGCGACTAGAGGGGAGACCCAGTACTTC. Translation: CASSYSATRGETQYF.

This clonotype was observed many times. V gene TRBV13 combines with J gene TRBJ1-6, with 9 bases identical to TRBD1. The CDR3 is 16 amino acids. The V segment lost 6 bases and the J segment 10 bases; nucleotides outside the gene matches: 13. Germline values: CDR1 PRHDT, CDR2 FYEKMQ (reference sequence). CDR3 DNA: TGTGCCAGCAGACTAACCGGGACAGGGTCGGGATCACCCCTCCACTTT. It yields the protein CASRLTGTGSGSPLHF.

This clonotype was seen a handful of times. The junction shows a germline mismatch at one end, possibly a read error. This chain uses TRBV20-1 with TRBJ2-3; the D gene could be TRBD1 or TRBD2 (5 bases each). CDR1 DFQATT and CDR2 SNEGSKA come from the germline V gene (reference sequence). The CDR3 runs 15 residues. In DNA, the CDR3 is TGCAGTGCCAGAGATCAGGGACGACTCACAGATACGCAGTATTTT. Translated: CSARDQGRLTDTQYF.

This clonotype was observed many times. V is TRBV28 and J is TRBJ2-1; 9 positions agree with TRBD2. CDR3 length: 16 residues. Germline V CDR1 and CDR2: MDHEN, SYDVKM. Losses at the gene ends were 2 bases for V and 5 bases for J; bases not matched to a gene: 7. The CDR3 region has the DNA TGTGCCAGCAGTTTAGGACTAGCGACTTTTAACAATGAGCAGTTCTTC. Translated, it gives CASSLGLATFNNEQFF.

This clonotype was detected many times. The chain links TRBV20-1 to TRBJ1-1; 7 positions match TRBD1. With 1 base clipped from V and 0 bases from J, the junction kept 17 bases outside the gene matches. This CDR3 has 19 residues. The germline V gene has CDR1 DFQATT and CDR2 SNEGSKA (reference sequence). The CDR3 region is CSARGGGPFSLTMNTEAFF. The CDR3 nucleotides read TGCAGTGCTAGAGGAGGGGGCCCTTTCTCTCTTACTATGAACACTGAAGCTTTCTTT.

Ten or more counts support this clonotype. The V and J genes are TRBV5-5 and TRBJ2-5; no reliable D call. Trimming removed 1 base from V and 1 base from J, with 11 bases in between. The CDR3 consists of 15 residues. Looked up from germline, CDR1 is SGHKS and CDR2 is YYEKEE (reference sequence). CDR3 loop: CASSLFVGTQETQYF. CDR3 sequence (DNA): TGTGCCAGCAGCTTGTTCGTGGGAACCCAAGAGACCCAGTACTTC.

The CDR3 spells CASSTGFDENTIYF. CDR3 nucleotides: TGTGCCAGCAGTACCGGATTTGACGAAAACACCATATATTTT. The V gene is TRBV27, the J gene TRBJ1-3; no firm D call. Trimming took off 5 bases at V and 6 bases at J, with 14 bases between the two ends. CDR1 is MNHEY, CDR2 SMNVEV, per germline (reference sequence). The CDR3 has 14 amino acids.

This clonotype was observed many times. V is TRBV20-1 and J is TRBJ2-7; 8 bases line up with TRBD1. The length of the CDR3 is 16 residues. The V gene's germline CDR1 is DFQATT and CDR2 SNEGSKA (reference sequence). V lost 1 base, J lost 3 bases, and 11 bases stayed unmatched. The CDR3 sequence is CSARVIAGTGDYEQYF. The CDR3 nucleotides read TGCAGTGCTAGAGTTATTGCCGGGACAGGAGACTACGAGCAGTACTTC.

V gene TRBV6-5 combines with J gene TRBJ1-1; possible D gene TRBD1, 6 bases. The CDR3 has 15 amino acids. V was cut by 0 bases and J by 7 bases, with 15 bases left in between. Germline assignment: CDR1 MNHEY and CDR2 SVGAGI. The CDR3 DNA sequence: TGTGCCAGCAGTTACTCGTCTCCGGGACACCGTGAAGCTTTCTTT. Translating gives CASSYSSPGHREAFF.

There are many counts of this clonotype. The chain combines TRBV20-1 with TRBJ2-3; 13 nucleotides match TRBD2. Germline V gene lookup returns CDR1 DFQATT and CDR2 SNEGSKA (reference sequence). Unmatched junction bases numbered 9, after V lost 2 bases and J lost 1 base. The CDR3 loop spans 18 amino acids. The CDR3 sequence: CSARPLAGGPFRTDTQYF. For the CDR3, the DNA is TGCAGTGCTAGACCACTAGCGGGAGGGCCATTCCGCACAGATACGCAGTATTTT.

This clonotype was counted a few times. This chain uses TRBV24-1 with TRBJ2-5, with D possibly being TRBD1 or TRBD2 (5 bases each). From germline, CDR1 is KGHDR and CDR2 SFDVKD. V was shortened by 7 bases and J by 5 bases, with 13 bases between the two germline ends. The length of the CDR3 is 13 residues. CDR3 DNA: TGTGCCACCAGCGAGGGGCCAGACGAGACCCAGTACTTC. It specifies CATSEGPDETQYF.

There are many counts of this clonotype. The chain combines TRBV20-1 with TRBJ2-5; no clear D. Trimming took off 6 bases at V and 3 bases at J, with 8 bases between the two ends. Looked up from germline, CDR1 is DFQATT and CDR2 is SNEGSKA (reference sequence). CDR3 length: 11 residues. CDR3 loop: CSAGSEETQYF. CDR3 bases: TGCAGTGCAGGGTCGGAAGAGACCCAGTACTTC.

This chain links TRBV6-1 with TRBJ2-7, with D hard to call. Deletions cut 5 bases from V and 5 bases from J, with 16 bases between. In germline, CDR1 is MNHNS, CDR2 SASEGT. This CDR3 region has 14 residues. The CDR3, as DNA: TGTGCCAGCAGTAGTTCTTGGGTTTGGGACGAGCAGTACTTC. Translation: CASSSSWVWDEQYF.

This clonotype showed up just a few times. The chain recombines TRBV6-1 with TRBJ2-1, with 8 nucleotides matching TRBD2. Per the germline V gene, CDR1 is MNHNS and CDR2 is SASEGT. V gave up 7 bases and J gave up 1 base; unmatched junction bases: 3. This CDR3 is 14 amino acids long. The CDR3 coding sequence is TGTGCCAGCATAACTAGCGGTTCCTACAATGAGCAGTTCTTC. This gives the protein CASITSGSYNEQFF.

This clonotype was detected only once. The CDR3 region has the DNA TGCAGTGCTAGGCCCTTAGACGGGGGAGTCTACAATGAGCAGTTCTTC. This translates into CSARPLDGGVYNEQFF. The chain couples TRBV20-1 to TRBJ2-1; D perhaps matches TRBD2 (6 bases). This CDR3 contains 16 residues. Germline V lookup: CDR1 DFQATT, CDR2 SNEGSKA (reference sequence). Trimming stripped 3 bases from V and 3 bases from J, with 18 bases between.

The rearrangement joins TRBV19 to TRBJ2-2; 7 nucleotides agree with TRBD2. Per germline, CDR1 LNHDA and CDR2 SQIVND (reference sequence). This CDR3 has 16 amino acids. V was pared by 3 bases and J by 4 bases, with 8 bases of the junction left unmatched. The CDR3 loop reads CASSIDRAGATGELFF. The CDR3 nucleotides are TGTGCCAGTAGTATTGATAGGGCGGGAGCCACCGGGGAGCTGTTTTTT.

This clonotype has just a few counts. This chain uses TRBV11-2 with TRBJ2-5; a possible D gene is TRBD2 (5 bases). This CDR3 has 14 residues. Trimming removed 6 bases at V and 1 base at J, with 12 bases between. CDR1 and CDR2 from the germline V gene are SGHAT and FQNNGV. CDR3 amino acids: CASRATAGQETQYF. In DNA, the CDR3 is TGTGCCAGCAGGGCTACGGCGGGCCAAGAGACCCAGTACTTC.

This clonotype was counted between two and nine times. V gene TRBV5-1 combines with J gene TRBJ2-5; 9 positions match TRBD2. The CDR3 has 17 amino acids. With 2 bases clipped from V and 5 bases from J, the junction kept 13 bases outside the gene matches. The germline V gene has CDR1 SGHRS and CDR2 YFSETQ. Written as DNA, the CDR3 is TGCGCCAGCAGCTTTCCGGACGCGGGAGGGCCAAGGGAGACCCAGTACTTC. Translated, it gives CASSFPDAGGPRETQYF.

This chain uses TRBV20-1 with TRBJ2-6; D might be TRBD1 (6 bases). Per the germline V gene, CDR1 is DFQATT and CDR2 is SNEGSKA (reference sequence). The CDR3 is made up of 16 amino acids. The V end was cut by 4 bases, the J end by 0 bases, with 13 bases between. The CDR3 loop is CSAKDRRSSGANVLTF. CDR3 bases: TGCAGTGCTAAGGACAGACGATCCTCTGGGGCCAACGTCCTGACTTTC.

This clonotype was seen a handful of times. The rearrangement joins TRBV20-1 to TRBJ1-5; no firm D call. The length of the CDR3 is 13 residues. CDR1 is DFQATT and CDR2 is SNEGSKA in the germline V gene (reference sequence). V was pared by 4 bases and J by 2 bases, with 9 bases between. The DNA of the CDR3 is TGCAGTGCTATTACCCCCCGCAATCAGCCCCAGCATTTT. The encoded protein is CSAITPRNQPQHF.

This sequence joins TRBV24-1 and TRBJ2-5; no clear D gene. The germline V gene has CDR1 KGHDR and CDR2 SFDVKD. V shed 1 base and J shed 5 bases, with 10 bases lying between them. This CDR3 is 14 amino acids long. Here the CDR3 DNA reads TGTGCCACCAGTGATTTTGTGGGGTCGGAGACCCAGTACTTC. Amino acid sequence: CATSDFVGSETQYF.

The gene calls are TRBV6-1 and TRBJ1-2; the D gene is possibly TRBD1 (5 bases). This CDR3 comprises 13 residues. Germline values: CDR1 MNHNS, CDR2 SASEGT. The ends were cut back, 6 bases at V and 8 bases at J, with 16 bases in the middle. CDR3 in DNA: TGTGCCAGCAGAAACCCCCGGGGGAGAGGCTACACCTTC. It encodes CASRNPRGRGYTF.

The chain couples TRBV7-9 to TRBJ2-7, with a weak D call TRBD1 (5 bases). Trimming pared 3 bases from V and 4 bases from J, leaving 13 bases between. In germline, CDR1 is SEHNR, CDR2 FQNEAQ (reference sequence). The CDR3 runs 14 residues. CDR3 protein: CASSFSVQAYEQYF. The CDR3 nucleotides are TGTGCCAGCAGCTTTTCCGTACAGGCGTACGAGCAGTACTTC.

In this sample, this clonotype turned up many times. The chain uses TRBV7-2 and TRBJ2-7; D gene unclear. The CDR3 has 13 amino acids. The ends were cut back, 5 bases at V and 5 bases at J, with 13 bases in the middle. Germline V gene sequence: CDR1 SGHTA, CDR2 FQGNSA. The CDR3 DNA reads as TGTGCCAGCAGCCCCTGGGCGCACCACGAGCAGTACTTC. Protein sequence: CASSPWAHHEQYF.

CDR3 amino acids: CAITATAANTGELFF. The CDR3 region has the DNA TGTGCCATCACCGCTACAGCGGCGAACACCGGGGAGCTGTTTTTT. V usage is TRBV10-3 and J usage is TRBJ2-2, with D tentatively TRBD2 (5 bases). CDR1 ENHRY and CDR2 SYGVKD come from the germline V gene. The length of the CDR3 is 15 residues. V lost 7 bases and J 0 bases, leaving 12 bases between the germline ends.

The chain has TRBV24-1 and TRBJ2-3, with a possible D match to TRBD1 (6 bases). Germline V gives CDR1 KGHDR, CDR2 SFDVKD. Trimming removed 2 bases at V and 1 base at J, with 15 bases between. The CDR3 is made up of 17 amino acids. CDR3 coding DNA: TGTGCCACCAGTGATTACGCTAGAGGGGGAGGCACAGATACGCAGTATTTT. Residues: CATSDYARGGGTDTQYF.

The chain joins TRBV19 to TRBJ2-7; 8 nucleotides match TRBD2. The germline gives CDR1 LNHDA, CDR2 SQIVND (reference sequence). This CDR3 contains 15 residues. The junction had 10 bases not matched to a gene; V was cut back by 5 bases and J by 4 bases. Here the CDR3 reads CASSPVTGGLYEQYF. In DNA, the CDR3 is TGTGCCAGTAGTCCTGTGACGGGAGGGCTGTACGAGCAGTACTTC.

This clonotype has only a few counts. In DNA form, the CDR3 reads TGTGCCAGCAGCTTACAACCCCCCATCATAGACAATGAGCAGTTCTTC. It yields the protein CASSLQPPIIDNEQFF. The chain links TRBV11-2 to TRBJ2-1; D not resolved. The CDR3 extends over 16 amino acids. Trimming pared 2 bases from V and 5 bases from J, leaving 16 bases between. Germline CDR1 SGHAT, CDR2 FQNNGV.